This entry lists 9 T cell receptor beta chains sequenced from one sample in a study of cytomegalovirus exposure and HLA in healthy donors. 60 Vbeta and 13 Jbeta primers were used in PCR. Profiling relied on immunoSEQ multiplex PCR, and the TCRdb table lists in-frame clones only, not all of them. The data contain 90,000 or so clones, 65% to 90% of them singletons. Sequenced sample: PBMCs. All receptors derive from a young man in good health and CMV-seropositive.

The chain couples TRBV5-4 to TRBJ1-2; TRBD1 matches 7 bases. V lost 2 bases to trimming and J lost 3 bases; unmatched junction nucleotides: 7. This CDR3 comprises 15 residues. Germline loops: CDR1 SGHNT, CDR2 YYREEE (reference sequence). The DNA for the CDR3 is TGTGCCAGCAGCTTACCCCGGGACAGACACTATGGCTACACCTTC. Translated, it gives CASSLPRDRHYGYTF.

This chain links TRBV28 with TRBJ2-7, with D perhaps matching TRBD1 (5 bases). V was cut by 3 bases and J by 4 bases, with 13 bases left in between. Germline V gene sequence: CDR1 MDHEN, CDR2 SYDVKM. This CDR3 is built from 14 residues. CDR3 DNA: TGTGCCAGCAGTTTCTCCAGGGTAGGGTACGAGCAGTACTTC. Amino acids: CASSFSRVGYEQYF.

The V call is TRBV7-9, the J call TRBJ1-1; D uncertain. V was trimmed by 0 bases and J by 0 bases, leaving 8 bases between them. Germline assignment: CDR1 SEHNR and CDR2 FQNEAQ (reference sequence). The CDR3 length is 15 residues. Written as DNA, the CDR3 is TGTGCCAGCAGCTTAGCGCTAACCCTGAACACTGAAGCTTTCTTT. Protein: CASSLALTLNTEAFF.

J is TRBJ1-1 and V is TRBV7-6, with a tentative D call TRBD1 (5 bases). V shed 5 bases and J shed 4 bases, with 14 bases lying between them. The CDR3 runs to 14 residues. Germline CDR1 SGHVS, CDR2 FNYEAQ. The CDR3 nucleotides read TGTGCCAGCAGCCCCGGGACTCAAAGCACTGAAGCTTTCTTT. Encoded protein: CASSPGTQSTEAFF.

CDR3 bases: TGTGCCAGCAGTTTGGTAGCGGGTGAAGCTTTCTTT. Protein: CASSLVAGEAFF. The V call is TRBV28, the J call TRBJ1-1; D is uncertain. Germline CDR1 is MDHEN and CDR2 is SYDVKM. V gave up 3 bases and J gave up 7 bases, with 9 bases separating them. The CDR3 has 12 residues.

J is TRBJ1-4 and V is TRBV28, with TRBD1 as a possible D gene (5 bases). Germline assignment: CDR1 MDHEN and CDR2 SYDVKM. V shed 1 base and J shed 2 bases, with 17 bases lying between them. There are 18 residues in the CDR3. CDR3 loop: CASSLLMGGGATNEKLFF. DNA for the CDR3: TGTGCCAGCAGTTTATTAATGGGGGGTGGGGCTACTAATGAAAAACTGTTTTTT.

The rearrangement uses TRBV29-1 and TRBJ2-3; 8 bases map to TRBD1. V lost 5 bases, J lost 14 bases, and 15 bases stayed unmatched. This CDR3 has 13 amino acids. CDR1 and CDR2 (germline): SQVTM, ANQGSEA. The DNA for the CDR3 is TGCAGCGTTTACGCCGGACAGGGAATTTTTCTGTATTTT. Translated: CSVYAGQGIFLYF.

The chain links TRBV30 to TRBJ2-5; TRBD1 might be the D (6 bases). Trimming removed 3 bases from V and 1 base from J, with 12 bases in between. CDR1 GTSNPN and CDR2 SVGIG come from the germline V gene (reference sequence). The CDR3 contains 14 residues. The CDR3 region is CAWSRGGAQETQYF. In nucleotides, the CDR3 is TGTGCCTGGAGCCGAGGGGGAGCCCAAGAGACCCAGTACTTC.

The rearrangement links TRBV27 to TRBJ2-3; perhaps TRBD2 as D (6 bases). The V and J ends lost 7 bases and 10 bases respectively, with 12 bases between them. The CDR3 is 11 residues long. Germline V gene data show CDR1 as MNHEY and CDR2 as SMNVEV (reference sequence). The CDR3 here is CASILGRSQYF. In DNA, the CDR3 is TGTGCCAGCATCCTAGGGAGGTCGCAGTATTTT.